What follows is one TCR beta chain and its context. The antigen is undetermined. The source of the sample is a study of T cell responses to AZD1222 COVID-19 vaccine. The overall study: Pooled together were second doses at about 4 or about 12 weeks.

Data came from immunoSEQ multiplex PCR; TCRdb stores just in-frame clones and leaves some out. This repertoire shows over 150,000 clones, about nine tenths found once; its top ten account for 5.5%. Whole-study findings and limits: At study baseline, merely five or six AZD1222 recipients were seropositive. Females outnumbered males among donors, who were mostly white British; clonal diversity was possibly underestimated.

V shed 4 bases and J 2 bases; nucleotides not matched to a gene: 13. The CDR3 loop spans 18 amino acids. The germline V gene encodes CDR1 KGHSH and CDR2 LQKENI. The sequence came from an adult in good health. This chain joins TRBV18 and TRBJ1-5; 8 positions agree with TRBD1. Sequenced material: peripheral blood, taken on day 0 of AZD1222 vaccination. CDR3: CASSLNRQGAAGNQPQHF. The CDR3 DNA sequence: TGTGCCAGCTCACTGAACCGCCAGGGGGCGGCTGGCAATCAGCCCCAGCATTTT.